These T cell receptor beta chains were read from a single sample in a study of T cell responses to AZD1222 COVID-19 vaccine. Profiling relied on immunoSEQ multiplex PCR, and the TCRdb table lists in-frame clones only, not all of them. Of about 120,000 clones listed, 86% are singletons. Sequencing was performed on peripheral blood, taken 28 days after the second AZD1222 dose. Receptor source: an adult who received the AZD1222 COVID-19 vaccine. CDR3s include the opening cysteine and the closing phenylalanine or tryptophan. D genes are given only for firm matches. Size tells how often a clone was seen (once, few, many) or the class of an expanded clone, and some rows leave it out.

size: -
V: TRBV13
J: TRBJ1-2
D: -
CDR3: CASSPKGSEVLGYTF
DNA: TGTGCCAGCAGCCCCAAAGGTTCTGAGGTCCTAGGCTACACCTTC

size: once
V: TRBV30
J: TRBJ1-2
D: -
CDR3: CAWSVGPIGESGYTF
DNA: TGTGCCTGGAGTGTAGGCCCTATTGGAGAGTCTGGCTACACCTTC

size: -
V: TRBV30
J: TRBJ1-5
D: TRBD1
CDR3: CAFRQGNQPQHF
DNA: TGTGCCTTTAGACAGGGAAATCAGCCCCAGCATTTT

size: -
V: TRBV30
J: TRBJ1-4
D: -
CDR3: CAWSASRVETEKLFF
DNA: TGTGCCTGGAGTGCGTCTAGGGTTGAAACTGAAAAACTGTTTTTT

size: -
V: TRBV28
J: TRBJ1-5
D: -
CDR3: CASRGRGGSRNQPQHF
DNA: TGTGCCAGCAGGGGGAGGGGGGGATCACGCAATCAGCCCCAGCATTTT

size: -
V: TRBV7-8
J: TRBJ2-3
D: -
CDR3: CASSLEYTDTQYF
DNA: TGTGCCAGCAGCTTAGAGTACACAGATACGCAGTATTTT

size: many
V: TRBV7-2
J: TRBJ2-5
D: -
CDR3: CASSQDRETQYF
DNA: TGTGCCAGCAGCCAAGACCGGGAGACCCAGTACTTC

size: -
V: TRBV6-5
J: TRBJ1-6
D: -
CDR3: CASSYSREGAGSPLHF
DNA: TGTGCCAGCAGTTACTCGAGGGAAGGGGCTGGATCACCCCTCCACTTT

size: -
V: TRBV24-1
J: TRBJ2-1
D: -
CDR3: CATSDFGTSNLNEQFF
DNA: TGTGCCACCAGTGATTTCGGGACCTCTAATCTTAATGAGCAGTTCTTC

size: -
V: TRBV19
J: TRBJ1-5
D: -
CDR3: CASSYSQGLTQPQHF
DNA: TGTGCCAGTAGTTACTCACAGGGATTGACTCAGCCCCAGCATTTT

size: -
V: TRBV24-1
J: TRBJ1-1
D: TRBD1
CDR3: CATRRTGASEAFF
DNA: TGTGCCACCAGAAGGACAGGGGCATCTGAAGCTTTCTTT

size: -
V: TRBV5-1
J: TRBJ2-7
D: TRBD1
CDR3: CASSPIGQGAKQYF
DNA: TGCGCCAGCAGCCCCATAGGGCAGGGGGCCAAGCAGTACTTC

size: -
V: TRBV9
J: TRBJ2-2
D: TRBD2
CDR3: CASARGGDTGELFF
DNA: TGTGCCAGTGCTCGGGGGGGCGACACCGGGGAGCTGTTTTTT